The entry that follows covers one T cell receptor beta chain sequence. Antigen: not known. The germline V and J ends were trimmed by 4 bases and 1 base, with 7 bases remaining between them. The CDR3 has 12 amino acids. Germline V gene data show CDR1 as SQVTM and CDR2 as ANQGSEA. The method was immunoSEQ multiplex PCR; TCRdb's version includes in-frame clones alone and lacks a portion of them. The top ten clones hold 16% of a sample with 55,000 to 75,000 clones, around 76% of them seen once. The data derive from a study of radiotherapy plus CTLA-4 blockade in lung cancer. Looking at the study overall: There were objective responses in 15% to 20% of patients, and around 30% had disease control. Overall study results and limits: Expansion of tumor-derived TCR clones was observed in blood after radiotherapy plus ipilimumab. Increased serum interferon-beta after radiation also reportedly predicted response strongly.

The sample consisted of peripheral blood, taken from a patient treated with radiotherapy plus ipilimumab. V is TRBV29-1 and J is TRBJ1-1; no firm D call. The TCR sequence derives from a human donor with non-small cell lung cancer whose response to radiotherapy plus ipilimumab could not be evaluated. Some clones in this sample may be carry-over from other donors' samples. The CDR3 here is CSVARENTEAFF. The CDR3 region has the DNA TGCAGCGTTGCCCGGGAGAACACTGAAGCTTTCTTT.